What follows describes a single T cell receptor beta chain. Its antigen is as yet unknown. These data are taken from a study of post-analysis software for immune sequencing data. The study, taken as a whole, reports: F measure grouped same-batch samples tightly together. Five or six TRBV segments were more frequent in patients than controls; TRBV5-6, TRBV5-1 and TRBV20-1 belonged to this group.

The CDR3 spans 16 residues. Per germline, CDR1 LNHNV and CDR2 YYDKDF (reference sequence). V was trimmed by 3 bases and J by 5 bases, leaving 19 bases between them. Tagging with unique molecular identifiers was a feature of the TCR beta cDNA libraries. TCRdb re-called the PCR reads with MiXCR, one entry per CDR3 protein. Of roughly 600,000 distinct CDR3 sequences listed, about 40% are singletons. The TCR originated in a girl aged 5-17 years with multiple sclerosis. The chain joins TRBV15 to TRBJ1-2; maybe TRBD1 (5 bases). Sequenced sample: blood. CDR3 loop: CATSSPSGSRTYGYTF. The CDR3 coding sequence is TGTGCCACCAGCAGCCCTTCAGGGAGTCGGACTTATGGCTACACCTTC.